A selection of T cell receptor beta chains follows, all from one sample in a study of Tregs in tolerant kidney transplant recipients. Profiling relied on immunoSEQ multiplex PCR, and the TCRdb table lists in-frame clones only, not all of them. Of tens of thousands of clones in the sample, approximately 89% were seen once. Sequences were derived from Tregs from blood, sampled before the transplant. Every receptor here comes from a human donor who received a combined kidney and bone marrow transplant. Both conserved end residues are part of each CDR3. The D gene is left open where the match is weak. Clone size is stated in some rows and not others, as once, few, many or a class when expanded.

TRBJ2-7	.	TRBV21-1	.	CARNRDRAYEQYF	TGTGCCAGGAACCGGGACAGGGCTTACGAGCAGTACTTC
TRBJ1-2	TRBD1	TRBV7-9	.	CASSRDSLYGYTF	TGTGCCAGCAGCCGGGACAGTCTCTATGGCTACACCTTC
TRBJ1-2	.	TRBV19	.	CASSSDRYGGYTF	TGTGCCAGTAGTTCCGACAGGTATGGAGGCTACACCTTC
TRBJ2-1	.	TRBV7-2	.	CASSVHLASVPAEQFF	TGTGCCAGCAGCGTGCACCTAGCGTCGGTACCCGCTGAGCAGTTCTTC
TRBJ2-3	.	TRBV7-8	once	CASSLVRGLRLPTDTQYF	TGTGCCAGCAGCTTAGTAAGGGGGTTACGTTTGCCCACAGATACGCAGTATTTT
TRBJ1-5	.	TRBV28	.	CASSGGQRNQPQHF	TGTGCCAGCAGCGGCGGGCAGCGAAATCAGCCCCAGCATTTT
TRBJ2-7	TRBD1	TRBV6-1	.	CASSWDSSYEQYF	TGTGCCAGCAGTTGGGACAGCTCCTACGAGCAGTACTTC
TRBJ2-7	.	TRBV6-1	.	CASRTRGGQGEQYF	TGTGCCAGCAGGACAAGGGGGGGGCAGGGCGAGCAGTACTTC
TRBJ2-7	.	TRBV28	.	CASSFLNYEQYF	TGTGCCAGCAGTTTCTTGAACTACGAGCAGTACTTC
TRBJ2-3	.	TRBV7-3	once	CASSSGSGTPTDTQYF	TGTGCCAGCAGCTCTGGGTCAGGGACACCCACAGATACGCAGTATTTT
TRBJ2-4	TRBD1	TRBV6-1	.	CASSEVGTGHIIAKNIQYF	TGTGCCAGCAGTGAAGTAGGGACAGGGCATATCATAGCCAAAAACATTCAGTACTTC
TRBJ1-3	TRBD1	TRBV28	.	CASSLAGGGNTIYF	TGTGCCAGCAGTTTGGCAGGGGGTGGAAACACCATATATTTT
TRBJ2-7	TRBD2	TRBV27	once	CASSLLAGKGIRSEQYF	TGTGCCAGCAGTTTACTAGCGGGAAAGGGGATACGAAGCGAGCAGTACTTC
TRBJ2-7	TRBD1	TRBV6-5	.	CASRRQGGYEQYF	TGTGCCAGCAGGAGACAGGGGGGGTACGAGCAGTACTTC
TRBJ2-5	.	TRBV18	.	CASSWGHGETQYF	TGTGCCAGCTCATGGGGACATGGAGAGACCCAGTACTTC
TRBJ2-7	TRBD2	TRBV13	.	CASSLEVGGGPSYEQYF	TGTGCCAGCAGCTTAGAGGTTGGGGGAGGGCCCTCCTACGAGCAGTACTTC
TRBJ2-2	.	TRBV30	.	CAWSAQIAGELFF	TGTGCCTGGAGTGCTCAGATTGCCGGGGAGCTGTTTTTT
TRBJ2-7	.	TRBV11-2	.	CASSLALANLYEQYF	TGTGCCAGCAGCTTAGCATTGGCTAATCTCTACGAGCAGTACTTC
TRBJ1-1	.	TRBV28	.	CASSLFTEAFF	TGTGCCAGCAGTTTATTCACTGAAGCTTTCTTT
TRBJ1-1	.	TRBV6-6	once	CASSYGGNTEAFF	TGTGCCAGCAGTTACGGGGGGAACACTGAAGCTTTCTTT
TRBJ1-2	.	TRBV29-1	.	CSVEEGAYGYTF	TGCAGCGTTGAAGAGGGTGCATATGGCTACACCTTC
TRBJ2-7	TRBD2	TRBV19	.	CASSISPPGGLAGQYEQYF	TGTGCCAGTAGTATATCCCCCCCCGGGGGACTAGCGGGACAGTACGAGCAGTACTTC
TRBJ2-3	.	TRBV9	.	CASSVERTDTQYF	TGTGCCAGCAGCGTCGAGCGCACAGATACGCAGTATTTT
TRBJ2-3	TRBD2	TRBV18	.	CASSPIGTGGPDTQYF	TGTGCCAGCTCACCAATCGGTACGGGAGGGCCAGATACGCAGTATTTT
TRBJ2-7	.	TRBV9	.	CASSPPGLRSYEQYF	TGTGCCAGCAGCCCCCCTGGACTGCGCTCCTACGAGCAGTACTTC
TRBJ2-3	TRBD2	TRBV6-6	once	CASSYREGVDTQYF	TGTGCCAGCAGTTACCGGGAGGGGGTAGATACGCAGTATTTT
TRBJ2-7	TRBD2	TRBV4-1	.	CASRKLAGSYEQYF	TGCGCCAGCAGGAAACTAGCGGGGTCCTACGAGCAGTACTTC